A single sample is the source of the 17 T cell receptor beta chains below, sequenced in a study of T cells after posttransplantation cyclophosphamide. Sequencing was performed with immunoSEQ multiplex PCR; in TCRdb, only in-frame clones are kept and a portion is missing. The data contain about 3,800 clones, around 95% of them singletons. Sequencing was performed on naive CD4+ T cells sorted from PBMCs. All receptors derive from a man in his fifties or sixties.

The J gene is TRBJ2-1, the V gene TRBV7-9; a weak D match, TRBD2 (5 bases). The CDR3 totals 13 residues. Trimming left V 4 bases short and J 6 bases short, with 10 bases between. Germline V lookup: CDR1 SEHNR, CDR2 FQNEAQ (reference sequence). The CDR3 loop reads CASSSRSGNEQFF. CDR3 nucleotides: TGTGCCAGCAGCTCACGGAGCGGCAATGAGCAGTTCTTC. The full variable domain, its missing parts supplied by reference TRBV7-9 and TRBJ2-1, is DTGVSQNPRHKITKRGQNVTFRCDPISEHNRLYWYRQTLGQGPEFLTYFQNEAQLEKSRLLSDRFSAERPKGSFSTLEIQRTEQGDSAMYLCASSSRSGNEQFFGPGTRLTVL.

V is TRBV9 and J is TRBJ2-1; TRBD2 aligns across 11 bases. CDR1 is SGDLS, CDR2 YYNGEE, per germline. This CDR3 region has 16 residues. The junction had 10 bases not matched to a gene; V was cut back by 4 bases and J by 7 bases. The CDR3 nucleotides read TGTGCCAGCAGCTTGCTGACTAGCGGGGCTGGAAATGAGCAGTTCTTC. Its protein product is CASSLLTSGAGNEQFF.

This clone has a single count. A read error may account for a junction end that differs from germline. The rearrangement links TRBV7-7 to TRBJ1-5; D is ambiguous. Germline lookup yields CDR1 SSHAT and CDR2 FNYEAQ (reference sequence). The CDR3 consists of 13 residues. CDR3 nucleotides: TGTGCTAGCAGCTCCCACATGGGCCAGCCCCAGCATTTT. It encodes CASSSHMGQPQHF.

The genes are TRBV6-6 and TRBJ1-4; D call uncertain. Germline loops: CDR1 MNHNY, CDR2 SVGAGI (reference sequence). V was clipped by 7 bases and J by 7 bases, with 10 bases between them. This CDR3 has 12 amino acids. The CDR3 nucleotides read TGTGCCAGCAATACATTCAGTGAAAAACTGTTTTTT. Encoded protein: CASNTFSEKLFF.

CDR3 residues: CASSLSASGTRGSYEQYF. The CDR3 DNA sequence: TGTGCCAGCAGCTTATCCGCTAGCGGGACACGGGGCTCCTACGAGCAGTACTTC. This chain joins TRBV7-2 and TRBJ2-5, with TRBD2 identical over 9 bases. Judging by the DNA end, TRBJ2-7 fits better; the J call may be wrong. The CDR3 extends over 18 amino acids. Germline CDR1 and CDR2: SGHTA and FQGNSA.

The chain joins TRBV25-1 to TRBJ1-6, with D unresolved. V shed 7 bases and J shed 13 bases, with 17 bases lying between them. CDR1 and CDR2 from the germline V gene are MGHDK and SYGVNS. The CDR3 has 13 residues. CDR3 sequence: CASKTVGMSPLHF. The DNA for the CDR3 is TGTGCCAGCAAAACGGTCGGGATGAGTCCCCTCCACTTT.

This chain connects TRBV30 to TRBJ1-5; no clear D. This CDR3 has 13 amino acids. Germline V gene lookup returns CDR1 GTSNPN and CDR2 SVGIG (reference sequence). The germline V and J ends were trimmed by 5 bases and 3 bases, with 11 bases remaining between them. CDR3 sequence (DNA): TGTGCCTGGGGGAGGGATTCCAATCAGCCCCAGCATTTT. Protein sequence: CAWGRDSNQPQHF.

The V and J genes are TRBV19 and TRBJ2-2, with 7 bases that match TRBD2. The CDR3 totals 17 residues. The ends lost 3 bases at V and 4 bases at J; junction bases unmatched: 11. Germline V gives CDR1 LNHDA, CDR2 SQIVND (reference sequence). CDR3 bases: TGTGCCAGTAGTATTCTCCTCGGGGGGTCGGGCACCGGGGAGCTGTTTTTT. Its translation: CASSILLGGSGTGELFF.

Note on this clone: Other DNA sequences from this sample encode an identical CDR3 as well. The genes are TRBV5-1 and TRBJ2-3, with D perhaps matching TRBD2 (5 bases). The CDR3 consists of 16 residues. V lost 3 bases, J lost 3 bases, and 17 bases lay in between. Germline V gene sequence: CDR1 SGHRS, CDR2 YFSETQ. The CDR3 loop reads CASSSGLASSTDTQYF. CDR3 DNA: TGCGCCAGCAGCTCCGGGCTAGCCAGTAGTACAGATACGCAGTATTTT.

The J gene is TRBJ1-4, the V gene TRBV7-2, with TRBD1 as a possible D gene (6 bases). The ends were cut back, 3 bases at V and 7 bases at J, with 15 bases in the middle. The CDR3 is 15 amino acids. Germline V CDR1 and CDR2: SGHTA, FQGNSA. CDR3 sequence: CASSFITGTSEKLFF. The CDR3 nucleotides are TGTGCCAGCAGCTTCATTACAGGGACAAGTGAAAAACTGTTTTTT.

The V gene is TRBV7-2, the J gene TRBJ2-1; TRBD2 aligns across 8 bases. The CDR3 has 16 residues. Per the germline V gene, CDR1 is SGHTA and CDR2 is FQGNSA. V was pared by 0 bases and J by 1 base, with 2 bases of the junction left unmatched. The CDR3 spells CASSLASGASYNEQFF. CDR3 bases: TGTGCCAGCAGCTTAGCTAGCGGGGCGTCCTACAATGAGCAGTTCTTC. The full variable domain, completed using reference TRBV7-2 and TRBJ2-1, is GAGVSQSPSNKVTEKGKDVELRCDPISGHTALYWYRQSLGQGLEFLIYFQGNSAPDKSGLPSDRFSAERTGGSVSTLTIQRTQQEDSAVYLCASSLASGASYNEQFFGPGTRLTVL.

The chain joins TRBV19 to TRBJ2-3; no clear D gene. The CDR3 has 14 amino acids. V lost 6 bases and J lost 0, with 10 bases in between. Germline CDR1 reads LNHDA; CDR2 reads SQIVND (reference sequence). CDR3 amino acids: CASSRGDSTDTQYF. The CDR3, as DNA: TGTGCCAGTAGCCGCGGAGATAGCACAGATACGCAGTATTTT.

This clone is a singleton in its sample. V gene TRBV7-3 combines with J gene TRBJ2-5; 8 nucleotides match TRBD1. The CDR3 totals 12 residues. The V gene end was trimmed by 4 bases and the J gene end by 11 bases; junction bases not matched to a gene: 6. Germline lookup yields CDR1 SGHTA and CDR2 FQGTGA. The CDR3 sequence: CASSYDRGGQYF. Written as DNA, the CDR3 is TGTGCCAGCAGCTACGACAGGGGCGGGCAGTACTTC.

The chain links TRBV9 to TRBJ2-5; the D is unclear. The DNA matches TRBJ2-7 better at its end, which makes the J call doubtful. This CDR3 comprises 11 residues. The germline V gene has CDR1 SGDLS and CDR2 YYNGEE. CDR3 DNA sequence: TGTGCCAGCAGCGTAGGGTACGAGCAGTACTTC. Its protein is CASSVGYEQYF.

The V and J genes are TRBV5-1 and TRBJ1-1; TRBD1 matches at 11 bases. CDR1 is SGHRS and CDR2 is YFSETQ in the germline V gene. The CDR3 extends over 16 amino acids. The J segment lost 6 bases and the V segment lost 3 bases, leaving 10 bases of the junction unmatched. The CDR3 nucleotides are TGCGCCAGCAGCTCCACCTCCGGGACAGGGGGAGCTGAAGCTTTCTTT. Protein product: CASSSTSGTGGAEAFF.

The CDR3 nucleotides are TGTGCCAGCAGCCCCCAGGGCGACGTATTTACTTCACCCCTCCACTTT. This sequence encodes CASSPQGDVFTSPLHF. J is TRBJ1-6 and V is TRBV9; possibly TRBD1 for D (5 bases). CDR3 length: 16 amino acids. Trimming shortened V by 4 bases and J by 9 bases, and 20 bases separated the two germline ends. Germline V gene data show CDR1 as SGDLS and CDR2 as YYNGEE.

The rearrangement uses TRBV6-1 and TRBJ2-7; D may be TRBD2 (6 bases). This CDR3 contains 15 residues. Germline CDR1 reads MNHNS; CDR2 reads SASEGT. V was trimmed by 10 bases and J by 0 bases, leaving 19 bases between them. This CDR3 reads CAITPTGDPSYEQYF. CDR3 sequence (DNA): TGTGCCATAACCCCCACGGGGGACCCCTCCTACGAGCAGTACTTC.